Listed here are 4 T cell receptor beta chains from one sample, sequenced in a study of regulatory T cells in long-lasting Graves disease. The time point is: newly diagnosed GD, antithyroid drugs for less than 3 months. Extracted PBMC RNA gave rise to the TCR library. Sequencing libraries for TCR beta were prepared with iRepertoire HTBI primers and Arm-PCR of CDR3 regions. Using its own MiXCR run on the multiplex PCR reads, TCRdb lists one record per CDR3 protein. The sample holds around 400,000 distinct CDR3 sequences, 15% seen once. Sequenced material: peripheral blood mononuclear cells (PBMCs), taken at new diagnosis, from a patient treated with antithyroid drugs. The receptors were sampled from a female donor with Graves disease.

This clonotype came up many times. The J gene is TRBJ2-1, the V gene TRBV14; 10 nucleotides line up with TRBD1. CDR1 and CDR2 from the germline V gene are SGHDN and FVKESK. V lost 3 bases, J lost 8 bases, and 4 bases stayed unmatched. The CDR3 has 14 amino acids. CDR3 sequence: CASSHGTGEYEQFF. As DNA, the CDR3 is TGTGCCAGCAGCCACGGGACAGGGGAATATGAGCAGTTCTTC.

This clonotype was picked up many times. This chain uses TRBV9 with TRBJ1-5; D is unclear. Germline V CDR1 and CDR2: SGDLS, YYNGEE. CDR3 length equals 15 residues. Trimming took 0 bases from V and 2 from J, leaving 9 bases between them. CDR3 protein: CASSVVAGGNQPQHF. The CDR3 nucleotides are TGTGCCAGCAGCGTAGTAGCTGGTGGCAATCAGCCCCAGCATTTT. Variable domain in full (rest from reference TRBV9 and TRBJ1-5): DSGVTQTPKHLITATGQRVTLRCSPRSGDLSVYWYQQSLDQGLQFLIQYYNGEERAKGNILERFSAQQFPDLHSELNLSSLELGDSALYFCASSVVAGGNQPQHFGDGTRLSIL.

A word on this clonotype: A single base separates this from a much larger clone, so it may be a read error. The chain joins TRBV9 to TRBJ2-7, with TRBD1 identical over 7 bases. Per germline, CDR1 SGDLS and CDR2 YYNGEE. V lost 3 bases, J lost 5 bases, and 11 bases stayed unmatched. The CDR3 consists of 15 residues. CDR3 region: CASSGSTRGLDEQYF. CDR3 nucleotide sequence: TGTGCCAGCAGCGGATCGACAAGGGGGCTCGACGAGCAGTACTTC.

This clonotype has ten or more counts. The chain uses TRBV29-1 and TRBJ2-1; TRBD1 agrees at 10 bases. The CDR3 contains 16 residues. V was pared by 2 bases and J by 1 base, with 5 bases of the junction left unmatched. The V gene's germline CDR1 is SQVTM and CDR2 ANQGSEA. CDR3 in DNA: TGCAGCGTTGAATTTGGACAGGGGGAGTCCTACAATGAGCAGTTCTTC. Its translation is CSVEFGQGESYNEQFF.